Reported below is one TCR beta chain. Its antigen is unidentified. This sample was taken from a study of cytomegalovirus exposure and HLA in healthy donors. PCR primers comprised 60 Vbeta and 13 Jbeta primers. Profiling relied on immunoSEQ multiplex PCR, and the TCRdb table lists in-frame clones only, not all of them. The table has tens of thousands of clones, approximately 80% seen once; the top ten hold approximately 2.3%. Germline CDR1 LNHDA, CDR2 SQIVND (reference sequence). The CDR3 is 17 residues long. The trim removed 4 bases at V and 5 bases at J, leaving 13 bases unmatched. Study results and limitations: As a later analysis showed, a missense DCLRE1C variant was linked to trimming of TCR beta V- and J-genes.

The chain is built from TRBV19 and TRBJ2-1, with 8 bases lining up with TRBD2. The sequencing sample was made of PBMCs. The sequence was collected from a female donor in good health and CMV-seronegative. CDR3 nucleotides: TGTGCCAGTAGTAGCCTACTAGCGGTTTTAACTAACAATGAGCAGTTCTTC. It yields the protein CASSSLLAVLTNNEQFF.